The source of this T cell receptor (beta chain) is a study of blood T cell repertoires in COVID-19. The overall study: Acute and convalescent COVID-19 samples came from the United States, Italy and Spain. PBMCs, B-cell-depleted T cells, or T cells were the source of the cDNA or gDNA that made up the material.

The repertoire was sequenced with immunoSEQ multiplex PCR; TCRdb's copy has only in-frame clones and lacks some. This table holds about 78,000 clones, roughly 80% found once. The sequence was obtained from a man in his 60s with active or convalescent COVID-19. The specimen was peripheral blood.

CDR3 coding DNA: TGTGCCAGCAGTTATGCGTTCCTGAACACTGAAGCTTTCTTT. As protein: CASSYAFLNTEAFF. The gene calls are TRBV6-2 or TRBV6-3 and TRBJ1-1; no clear D. Germline V gene sequence: CDR1 MNHEY, CDR2 SVGEGT. V lost 3 bases, J lost 0 bases, and 8 bases lay in between. The CDR3 loop spans 14 amino acids.